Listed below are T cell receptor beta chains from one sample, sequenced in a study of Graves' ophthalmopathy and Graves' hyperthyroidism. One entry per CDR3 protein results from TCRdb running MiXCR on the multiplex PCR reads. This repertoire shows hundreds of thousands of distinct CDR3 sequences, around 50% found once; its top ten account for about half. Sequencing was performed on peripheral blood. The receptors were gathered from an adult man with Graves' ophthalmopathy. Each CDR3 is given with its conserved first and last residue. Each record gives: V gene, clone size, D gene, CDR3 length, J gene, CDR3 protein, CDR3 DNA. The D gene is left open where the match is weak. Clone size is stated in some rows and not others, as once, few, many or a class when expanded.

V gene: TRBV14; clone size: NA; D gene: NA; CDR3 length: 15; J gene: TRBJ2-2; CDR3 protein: CASSPRTENTGELFF; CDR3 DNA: TGTGCCAGCAGCCCTCGGACAGAGAACACCGGGGAGCTGTTTTTT
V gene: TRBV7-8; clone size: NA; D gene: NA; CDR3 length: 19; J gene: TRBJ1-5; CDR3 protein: CASSPFPGYKNRANQPQHF; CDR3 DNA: TGTGCCAGCAGCCCCTTCCCCGGCTACAAGAACAGGGCGAATCAGCCCCAGCATTTT
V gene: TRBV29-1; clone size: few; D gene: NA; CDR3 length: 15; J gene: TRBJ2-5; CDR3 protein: CSVETPRRNQETQYF; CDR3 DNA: TGCAGCGTTGAAACCCCGCGGAGGAACCAAGAGACCCAGTACTTC
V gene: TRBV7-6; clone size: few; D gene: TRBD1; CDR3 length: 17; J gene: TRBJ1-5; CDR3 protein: CASSLAVPGQGVQPQHF; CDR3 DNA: TGTGCCAGCAGCTTAGCGGTACCGGGACAGGGGGTTCAGCCCCAGCATTTT
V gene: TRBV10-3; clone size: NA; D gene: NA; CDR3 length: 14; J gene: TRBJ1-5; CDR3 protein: CASSYDRYNQPQHF; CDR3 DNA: TGTGCCAGCAGTTACGACAGATACAATCAGCCCCAGCATTTT
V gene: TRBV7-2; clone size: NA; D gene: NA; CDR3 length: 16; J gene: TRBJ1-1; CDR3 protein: CASSSRSGTSLAEAFF; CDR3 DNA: TGTGCCAGCAGCTCGCGCTCCGGGACAAGCTTAGCTGAAGCTTTCTTT
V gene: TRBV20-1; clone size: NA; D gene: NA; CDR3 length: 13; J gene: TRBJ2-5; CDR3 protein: CSAGRGNQETQYF; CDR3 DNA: TGCAGTGCTGGCCGAGGCAACCAAGAGACCCAGTACTTC
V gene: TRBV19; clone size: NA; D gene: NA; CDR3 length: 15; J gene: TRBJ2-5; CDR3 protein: CASSIIGEEKETQYF; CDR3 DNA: TGTGCCAGTAGTATAATAGGGGAGGAGAAAGAGACCCAGTACTTC
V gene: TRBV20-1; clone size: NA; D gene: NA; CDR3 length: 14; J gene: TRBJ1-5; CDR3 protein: CSARETFRNQPQHF; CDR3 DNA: TGCAGTGCTAGGGAGACATTTCGCAATCAGCCCCAGCATTTT
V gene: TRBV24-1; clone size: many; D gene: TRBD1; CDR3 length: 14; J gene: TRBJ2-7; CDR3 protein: CATSEGGQSYEQYF; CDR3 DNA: TGTGCCACCAGTGAAGGGGGACAGTCCTACGAGCAGTACTTC
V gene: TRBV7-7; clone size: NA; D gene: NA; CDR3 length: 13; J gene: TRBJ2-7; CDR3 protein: CARDTGPQYEQYF; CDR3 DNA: TGTGCTAGAGATACCGGGCCTCAATACGAGCAGTACTTC
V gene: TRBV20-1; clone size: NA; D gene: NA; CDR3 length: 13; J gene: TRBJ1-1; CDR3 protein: CSARWQSNTEAFF; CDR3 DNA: TGCAGTGCTAGGTGGCAGTCGAACACTGAAGCTTTCTTT
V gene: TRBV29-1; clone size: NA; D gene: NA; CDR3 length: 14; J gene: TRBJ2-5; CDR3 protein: CSARGGSGGETQYF; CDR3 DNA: TGCAGCGCTCGAGGGGGCTCCGGGGGGGAGACCCAGTACTTC
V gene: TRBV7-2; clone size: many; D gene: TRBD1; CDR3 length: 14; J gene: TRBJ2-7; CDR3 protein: CASSLVLTGYEQYF; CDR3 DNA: TGTGCCAGCAGCTTAGTCCTGACAGGGTACGAGCAGTACTTC
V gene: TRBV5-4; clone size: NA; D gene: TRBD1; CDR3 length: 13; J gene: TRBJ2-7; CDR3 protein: CASSRDRGEEQYF; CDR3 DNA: TGTGCCAGCAGCCGGGACAGGGGAGAAGAGCAGTACTTC
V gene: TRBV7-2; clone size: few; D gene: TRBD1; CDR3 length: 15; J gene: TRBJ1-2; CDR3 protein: CASSPGTAYNYGYTF; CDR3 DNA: TGTGCCAGCAGCCCCGGGACAGCGTATAACTATGGCTACACCTTC
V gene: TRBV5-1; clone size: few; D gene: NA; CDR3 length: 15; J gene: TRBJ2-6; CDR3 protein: CASSLAGAGANVLTF; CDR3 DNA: TGCGCCAGCAGCTTGGCGGGGGCTGGGGCCAACGTCCTGACTTTC
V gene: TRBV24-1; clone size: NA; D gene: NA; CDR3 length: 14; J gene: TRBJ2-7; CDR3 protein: CATSDLRARYEQYF; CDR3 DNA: TGTGCCACCAGTGATTTGCGGGCGCGCTACGAGCAGTACTTC
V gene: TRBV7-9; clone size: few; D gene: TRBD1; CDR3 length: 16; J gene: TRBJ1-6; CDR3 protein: CASSSPGQGAGSPLHF; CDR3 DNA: TGTGCCAGCAGTTCTCCGGGACAGGGGGCGGGGTCACCCCTCCACTTT
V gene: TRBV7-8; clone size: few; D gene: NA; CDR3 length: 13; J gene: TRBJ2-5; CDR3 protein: CASRRRGAETQYF; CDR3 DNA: TGTGCCAGCCGTCGCAGGGGCGCAGAGACCCAGTACTTC
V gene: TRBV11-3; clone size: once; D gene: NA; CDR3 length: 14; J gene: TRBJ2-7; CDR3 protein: CASSLAQGTHEQYF; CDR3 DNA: TGTGCCAGCAGCTTAGCCCAGGGGACCCACGAGCAGTACTTC
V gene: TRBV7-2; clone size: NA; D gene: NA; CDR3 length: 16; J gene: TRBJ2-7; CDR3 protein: CASNDSSDYTPYEQYF; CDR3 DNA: TGTGCCAGCAACGACAGTTCAGACTACACTCCCTACGAGCAGTACTTC
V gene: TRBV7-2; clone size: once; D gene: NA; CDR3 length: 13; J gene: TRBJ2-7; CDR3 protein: CASSHTLSYEQYF; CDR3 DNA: TGTGCCAGCAGCCATACCCTTTCCTACGAGCAGTACTTC
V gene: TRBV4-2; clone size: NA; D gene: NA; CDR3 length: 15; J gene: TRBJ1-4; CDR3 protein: CASTEGGPTNEKLFF; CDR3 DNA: TGTGCCAGCACCGAGGGGGGCCCAACTAATGAAAAACTGTTTTTT
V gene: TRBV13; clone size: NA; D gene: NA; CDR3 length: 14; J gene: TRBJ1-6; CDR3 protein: CASSLGPGNSPLHF; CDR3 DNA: TGTGCCAGCAGCTTAGGACCGGGTAATTCACCCCTCCACTTT
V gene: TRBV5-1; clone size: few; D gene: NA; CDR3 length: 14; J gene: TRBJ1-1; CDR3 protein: CASSEGRRNTEAFF; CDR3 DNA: TGCGCCAGCAGCGAGGGACGTAGGAACACTGAAGCTTTCTTT
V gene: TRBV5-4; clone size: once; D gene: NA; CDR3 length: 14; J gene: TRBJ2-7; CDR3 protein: CASSFPQRPYEQYF; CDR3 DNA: TGTGCCAGCAGCTTCCCTCAGCGGCCCTACGAGCAGTACTTC
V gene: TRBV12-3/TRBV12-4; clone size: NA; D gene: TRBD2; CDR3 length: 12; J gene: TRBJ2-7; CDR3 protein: CASRRGVGEQYF; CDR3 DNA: TGTGCCAGCAGGCGGGGGGTGGGAGAGCAGTACTTC
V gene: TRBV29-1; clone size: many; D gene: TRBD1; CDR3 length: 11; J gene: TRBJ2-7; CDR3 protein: CSVGQSYEQYF; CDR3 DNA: TGCAGCGTGGGACAGTCCTACGAGCAGTACTTC
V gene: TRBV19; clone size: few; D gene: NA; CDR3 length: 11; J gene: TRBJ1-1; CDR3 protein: CASSKDREAFF; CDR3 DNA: TGTGCCAGTAGTAAGGACAGAGAAGCTTTCTTT
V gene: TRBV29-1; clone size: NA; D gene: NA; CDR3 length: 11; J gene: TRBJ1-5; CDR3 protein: CRGPGTQPQHF; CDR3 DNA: TGCAGAGGACCAGGGACTCAGCCCCAGCATTTT